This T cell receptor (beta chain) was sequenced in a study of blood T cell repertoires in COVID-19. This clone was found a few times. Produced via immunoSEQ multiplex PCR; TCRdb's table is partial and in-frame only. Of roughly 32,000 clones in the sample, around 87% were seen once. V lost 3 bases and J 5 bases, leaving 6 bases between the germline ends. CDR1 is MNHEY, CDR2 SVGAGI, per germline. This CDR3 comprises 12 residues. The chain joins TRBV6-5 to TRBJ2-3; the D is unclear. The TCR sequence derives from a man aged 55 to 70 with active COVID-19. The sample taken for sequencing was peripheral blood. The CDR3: CASSYSGDTQYF. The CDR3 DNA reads TGTGCCAGCAGTTATTCAGGAGATACGCAGTATTTT.